This T cell receptor (beta chain) was recorded in a study of CD8 T cells in ankylosing spondylitis. This CDR3 has 14 amino acids. The V and J ends lost 0 bases and 5 bases respectively, with 11 bases between them. The V gene's germline CDR1 is SGHRS and CDR2 YFSETQ. This clonotype appeared many times. The antigen remains undetermined. Each CDR3 protein is one row after TCRdb ran MiXCR on the 5' RACE reads. Here the sample spans roughly 670,000 distinct CDR3 sequences, around a fifth being singletons. Overall study results and limits: Earlier reports found some motif variants in synovial fluid and blood in reactive arthritis. One TCR beta motif, made up of eight highly homologous variants, appeared characteristic of ankylosing spondylitis blood.

The V and J genes are TRBV5-1 and TRBJ2-5; D is unresolved. The specimen was blood, either unsorted or a sorted T cell fraction (not recorded which). This sequence originates from a male donor with ankylosing spondylitis. Here the CDR3 reads CASSLATQAETQYF. The DNA for the CDR3 is TGCGCCAGCAGCTTGGCCACCCAGGCGGAGACCCAGTACTTC.